This TCR beta chain stems from a study of metastatic and nonmetastatic thyroid tumors. Study-level background: From malignant and benign thyroid patients, repertoires in blood and in tumor or nodule tissue were compared. Study findings and constraints: Significantly higher TCR beta diversity was reportedly seen in malignant thyroid tumors than benign nodules, in blood and tumor.

Ahead of thyroid surgery, no patient had received treatment of any kind. This clone was observed many times. Its antigen is as yet unknown. Trimming left V 10 bases short and J 7 bases short, with 16 bases between. CDR3 size: 13 residues. TCRdb re-analyzed the PCR reads through MiXCR. The data hold 85,000 to 95,000 clones, with more than 12% observed a single time. The chain recombines TRBV12-3 or TRBV12-4 with TRBJ2-2; the D is unclear. Sequenced sample: blood. This sequence originates from a female donor with papillary thyroid cancer or a benign thyroid nodule (not recorded which). Some clones in this sample may be carry-over from other donors' samples. As DNA, the CDR3 is TGTGCCAACCGGGTCAGCCTATACGGGGAGCTGTTTTTT. Its protein is CANRVSLYGELFF.